The 19 T cell receptor beta chains below all came from one sample that was sequenced in a study of T cell repertoires in cytomegalovirus infection. These TCRs' antigens remain unknown. TCRdb called the reads again in MiXCR, with one record for every CDR3 protein. The sample lists more than 300,000 distinct CDR3 sequences; about 35% were seen once. Sequences were derived from cultured PBMCs, sampled from culture after CMV antigen stimulation. These receptors came from a human donor in good health (CMV status not recorded). Some clones in this sample may be carry-over from other donors' samples.

This clonotype appeared a few times. The genes are TRBV18 and TRBJ1-2, with D possibly matching TRBD1 (6 bases). V shed 3 bases and J shed 4 bases, with 12 bases lying between them. Germline CDR1 reads KGHSH; CDR2 reads LQKENI. This CDR3 has 14 amino acids. The CDR3 reads CASSPRTVLYGYTF. The CDR3 nucleotides read TGTGCCAGCTCACCTCGGACAGTACTCTATGGCTACACCTTC.

The sample holds many counts of this clonotype. The chain carries TRBV4-2 and TRBJ2-7, with TRBD2 identical over 12 bases. The CDR3 is 18 residues long. The germline gives CDR1 LGHNA, CDR2 YNFKEQ. Trimming cost V 0 bases and J 0 bases; bases outside gene matches: 6. The CDR3 bases are TGTGCCAGCAGCCAAGAACTAGCGGGAGGAACTACCTCCTACGAGCAGTACTTC. This sequence encodes CASSQELAGGTTSYEQYF.

The chain joins TRBV20-1 to TRBJ2-3, with D perhaps TRBD2 (6 bases). Germline CDR1 DFQATT, CDR2 SNEGSKA (reference sequence). Trimming left V 5 bases short and J 1 base short, with 13 bases between. The CDR3 runs to 14 residues. Written as DNA, the CDR3 is TGCAGTGCTGTCCGCCCGGGGGGCACAGATACGCAGTATTTT. This codes for CSAVRPGGTDTQYF.

A few counts support this clonotype. This rearrangement joins TRBV6-2 or TRBV6-3 to TRBJ1-4; no clear D. The V gene lost 5 bases and the J gene lost 6 bases, with 7 bases spanning the gap. Germline CDR1 is MNHEY and CDR2 is SVGEGT. The CDR3 is made up of 12 amino acids. The CDR3 DNA follows: TGTGCCAGCAGTACAGCGGATGAAAAACTGTTTTTT. Translated, it gives CASSTADEKLFF.

This chain uses TRBV11-3 with TRBJ1-1, with unresolved D. The CDR3 is 13 amino acids. Germline V lookup: CDR1 SGHNT, CDR2 YENEEA. Trimming stripped 1 base from V and 6 bases from J, with 9 bases between. CDR3 in amino acids: CASSLGLDPEAFF. DNA of the CDR3: TGTGCCAGCAGCTTAGGTCTGGACCCTGAAGCTTTCTTT.

In its sample, this clonotype was seen a few times. The chain links TRBV15 to TRBJ2-3, with 7 bases aligning to TRBD2. The V gene end was trimmed by 4 bases and the J gene end by 4 bases; junction bases not matched to a gene: 14. From germline, CDR1 is LNHNV and CDR2 YYDKDF (reference sequence). There are 17 residues in the CDR3. The CDR3 region is CATSKDEAGNGADTQYF. The CDR3 DNA reads as TGTGCCACCAGCAAAGATGAAGCGGGAAACGGCGCAGATACGCAGTATTTT.

This clonotype was seen once. The rearrangement links TRBV28 to TRBJ2-7; 11 bases match TRBD1. Germline lookup yields CDR1 MDHEN and CDR2 SYDVKM. The CDR3 length is 16 residues. With V trimmed by 2 bases and J by 0 bases, 3 bases remained unmatched. The CDR3 here is CASSLGGTGGSYEQYF. The CDR3 nucleotides are TGTGCCAGCAGTTTAGGTGGGACAGGGGGCTCCTACGAGCAGTACTTC.

The genes are TRBV5-1 and TRBJ2-5; 9 bases match TRBD1. This CDR3 has 15 amino acids. Germline assignment: CDR1 SGHRS and CDR2 YFSETQ. Trimming removed 4 bases from V and 5 bases from J; junction bases left unmatched: 9. DNA of the CDR3: TGCGCCAGCAGCGGATGGACAGGGGAAGCGGAGACCCAGTACTTC. This sequence encodes CASSGWTGEAETQYF.

This chain joins TRBV20-1 and TRBJ1-2; the match to TRBD1 covers 9 bases. The CDR3 runs to 13 residues. V shed 3 bases, J shed 3 bases, and the junction held 2 bases outside the gene matches. The germline gives CDR1 DFQATT, CDR2 SNEGSKA (reference sequence). The CDR3 region is CSASGDRDYGYTF. The CDR3 DNA reads as TGCAGTGCTAGCGGGGACAGGGACTATGGCTACACCTTC.

This clonotype was seen a handful of times. V and J are TRBV6-1 and TRBJ1-2, with 9 bases lining up with TRBD1. The germline CDR1 and CDR2 sequences are MNHNS and SASEGT. The trim removed 7 bases at V and 0 bases at J, leaving 6 bases unmatched. The CDR3 sequence is 15 residues long. The CDR3 sequence: CASTTGGGANYGYTF. Written as DNA, the CDR3 is TGTGCCAGCACGACAGGGGGGGGAGCTAACTATGGCTACACCTTC.

V is TRBV7-6 and J is TRBJ2-3; D not certain. This CDR3 region has 13 residues. Germline-derived CDR1 and CDR2 are SGHVS and FNYEAQ. V was trimmed by 2 bases and J by 5 bases, leaving 8 bases between them. CDR3 region: CASSLLPKDTQYF. In DNA, the CDR3 is TGTGCCAGCAGCTTACTACCGAAAGATACGCAGTATTTT.

The CDR3 reads CASMWGTGVSNTEAFF. Here the CDR3 DNA reads TGTGCCAGCATGTGGGGGACAGGGGTTTCGAACACTGAAGCTTTCTTT. V usage is TRBV7-9 and J usage is TRBJ1-1; 10 bases agree with TRBD1. V was clipped by 7 bases and J by 1 base; unmatched bases: 9. The CDR3 spans 16 residues. Germline assignment: CDR1 SEHNR and CDR2 FQNEAQ (reference sequence).

V and J are TRBV11-2 and TRBJ2-1; D unclear. V lost 2 bases to trimming and J lost 6 bases, with 14 bases between them. Looked up from germline, CDR1 is SGHAT and CDR2 is FQNNGV. CDR3 size: 15 residues. The CDR3, as DNA: TGTGCCAGCAGCTTAACGAACCAGTGGGGCAATGAGCAGTTCTTC. It is translated as CASSLTNQWGNEQFF.

This clonotype was found many times. The chain carries TRBV2 and TRBJ2-2; D remains unclear. Germline CDR1 and CDR2: SNHLY and FYNNEI. CDR3 length: 15 residues. Trimming removed 7 bases at V and 0 bases at J, with 12 bases between. Here the CDR3 DNA reads TGTGCCAGCACACGGGTTAGGGCGAACACCGGGGAGCTGTTTTTT. Translated, it gives CASTRVRANTGELFF.

The chain has TRBV4-1 and TRBJ2-1; 9 nucleotides align to TRBD2. Germline V gene sequence: CDR1 MGHRA, CDR2 YSYEKL. The CDR3 consists of 15 residues. Trimming cost V 4 bases and J 5 bases; bases outside gene matches: 6. CDR3 coding DNA: TGCGCCAGCAGCCTAGCGGGAGTCAGCGACAATGAGCAGTTCTTC. As protein: CASSLAGVSDNEQFF.

This chain connects TRBV7-2 to TRBJ2-7; D unresolved. Per the germline V gene, CDR1 is SGHTA and CDR2 is FQGNSA. The CDR3 has 15 residues. V gave up 1 base and J gave up 3 bases, with 13 bases separating them. CDR3 bases: TGTGCCAGCAGCTTAGATCGCGGTAGATACTACGAGCAGTACTTC. It specifies CASSLDRGRYYEQYF.

The rearrangement uses TRBV28 and TRBJ2-1, with 9 positions matching TRBD1. Trimming cost V 3 bases and J 6 bases; bases outside gene matches: 6. Germline V lookup: CDR1 MDHEN, CDR2 SYDVKM. The CDR3 consists of 15 residues. The CDR3 DNA follows: TGTGCCAGCAGTTTGGACAGGGGAGATTTCAATGAGCAGTTCTTC. Protein product: CASSLDRGDFNEQFF.

At least ten counts were recorded for this clonotype. The V gene is TRBV7-2, the J gene TRBJ2-7, with TRBD2 matching 8 bases. Germline assignment: CDR1 SGHTA and CDR2 FQGNSA. This CDR3 is built from 16 residues. V lost 2 bases and J lost 3; bases outside the gene matches: 9. CDR3 sequence (DNA): TGTGCCAGCAGCTTATCCGGGACTAGTCCTCACTACGAGCAGTACTTC. The encoded protein is CASSLSGTSPHYEQYF. The entire variable domain, with the rest obtained from reference TRBV7-2 and TRBJ2-7, is as follows: GAGVSQSPSNKVTEKGKDVELRCDPISGHTALYWYRQSLGQGLEFLIYFQGNSAPDKSGLPSDRFSAERTGGSVSTLTIQRTQQEDSAVYLCASSLSGTSPHYEQYFGPGTRLTVT.

This clonotype was seen only once. A single base separates this from a much larger clone, so it may be a read error. V gene TRBV7-2 combines with J gene TRBJ2-5; 7 nucleotides agree with TRBD1. This CDR3 region has 13 residues. Germline V lookup: CDR1 SGHTA, CDR2 FQGNSA. V lost 6 bases to trimming and J lost 1 base; unmatched junction nucleotides: 2. In nucleotides, the CDR3 is TGTGCCAGCAGGGGACAGCCCCAAGAGACCCAGTACTTC. Protein: CASRGQPQETQYF.